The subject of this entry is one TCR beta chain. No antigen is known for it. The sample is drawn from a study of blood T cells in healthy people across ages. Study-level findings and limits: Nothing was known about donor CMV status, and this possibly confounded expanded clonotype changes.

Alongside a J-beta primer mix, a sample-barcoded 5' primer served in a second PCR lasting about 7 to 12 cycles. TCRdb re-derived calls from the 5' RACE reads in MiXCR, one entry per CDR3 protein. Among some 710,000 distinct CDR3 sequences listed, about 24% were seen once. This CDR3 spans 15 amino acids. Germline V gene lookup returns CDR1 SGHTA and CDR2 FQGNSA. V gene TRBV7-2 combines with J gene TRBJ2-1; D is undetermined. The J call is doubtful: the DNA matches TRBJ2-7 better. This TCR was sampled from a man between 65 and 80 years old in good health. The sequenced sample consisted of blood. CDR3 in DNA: TGTGCCAGCAGCTTAGATCCTACCTTTTCCTACGAGCAGTACGTC. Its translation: CASSLDPTFSYEQYV.